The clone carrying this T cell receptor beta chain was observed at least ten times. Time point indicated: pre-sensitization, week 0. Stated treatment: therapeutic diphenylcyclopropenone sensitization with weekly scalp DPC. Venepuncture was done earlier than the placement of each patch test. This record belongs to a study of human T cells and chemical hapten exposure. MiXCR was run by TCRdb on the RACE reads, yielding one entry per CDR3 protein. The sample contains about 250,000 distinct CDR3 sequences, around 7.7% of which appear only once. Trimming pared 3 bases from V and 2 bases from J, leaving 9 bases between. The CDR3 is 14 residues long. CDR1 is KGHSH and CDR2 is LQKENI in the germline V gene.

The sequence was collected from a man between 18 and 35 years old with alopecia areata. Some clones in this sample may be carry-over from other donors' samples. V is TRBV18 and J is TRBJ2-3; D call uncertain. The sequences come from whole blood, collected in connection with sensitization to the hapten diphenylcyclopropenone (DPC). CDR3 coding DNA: TGTGCCAGCTCACCCCCGTGGTACACAGATACGCAGTATTTT. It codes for CASSPPWYTDTQYF.